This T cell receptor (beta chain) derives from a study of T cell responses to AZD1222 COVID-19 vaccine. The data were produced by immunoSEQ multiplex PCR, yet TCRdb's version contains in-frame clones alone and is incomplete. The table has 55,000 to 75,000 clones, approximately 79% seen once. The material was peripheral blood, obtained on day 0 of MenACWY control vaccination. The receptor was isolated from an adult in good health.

The CDR3 is CASCSSGSSYNEQFF. CDR3 in DNA: TGTGCCAGCTGTTCAAGCGGGAGCTCCTACAATGAGCAGTTCTTC. The V gene is TRBV3-1 (or the pseudogene TRBV3-2), the J gene TRBJ2-1, with 8 bases fitting TRBD2. The trim removed 8 bases at V and 0 bases at J, leaving 6 bases unmatched. This CDR3 has 15 amino acids. CDR1 and CDR2 (germline): LGHDT, YNNKEL (reference sequence).